What follows is one T cell receptor (beta chain) and its context. The antigen remains undetermined. Eligibility required adulthood, ileal or ileocolonic Crohn's disease and indicated ileocolonic resection. The data derive from a study of T cell repertoires in ileal Crohn's disease. Across the whole study: Operated complications were stricturing disease (about 60%) and penetrating disease (approximately 39%). Thiopurines (around eleven) or anti-TNF agents (18) were given postoperatively to about half. Study-level points and caveats: Sorted CD8 T cells held more high-frequency clones than CD4.

Libraries were prepared by immunoSEQ multiplex PCR; TCRdb keeps only in-frame clonotypes and omits some of them. The sample has approximately 15,000 clones, around 65% seen once; the top ten hold 5.3%. Material for sequencing was ileal tissue. The clonotype originates from an adult with Crohn's disease.

The CDR3 coding sequence is TGTGCCAGCAGTTTAACGTCTACCTTTTCCTACGAGCAGTACTTC. This codes for CASSLTSTFSYEQYF. The chain combines TRBV27 with TRBJ2-5; D is unresolved. The J call may be wrong; the DNA end is better matched by TRBJ2-7. The CDR3 covers 15 residues. Germline V CDR1 and CDR2: MNHEY, SMNVEV (reference sequence).